A single sample is the source of the 9 T cell receptor beta chains below, sequenced in a study of control samples from healthy donors and cancer patients. Clones were sequenced by immunoSEQ multiplex PCR, and TCRdb holds only the in-frame ones, with some missing. The sample carries around 90,000 clones, about nine tenths recorded once. The sample taken for sequencing was blood. The source is a man aged 25-45 years in good health.

The chain uses TRBV5-1 and TRBJ2-3, with a weak D call TRBD2 (5 bases). The CDR3 contains 15 residues. Germline V lookup: CDR1 SGHRS, CDR2 YFSETQ. Trimming cost V 1 base and J 6 bases, with 15 bases left between them. DNA of the CDR3: TGCGCCAGCAGCTTGCTAGCCCCCCCAGCGGATACGCAGTATTTT. It specifies CASSLLAPPADTQYF.

The rearrangement links TRBV11-2 to TRBJ2-1; weak D call: TRBD2 (5 bases). The CDR3 is 15 residues long. CDR1 is SGHAT and CDR2 is FQNNGV in the germline V gene. V shed 1 base and J shed 5 bases, with 12 bases lying between them. Here the CDR3 reads CASSLGSLGDNEQFF. As DNA, the CDR3 is TGTGCCAGCAGCTTAGGGAGTCTCGGGGACAATGAGCAGTTCTTC.

This clone was observed a handful of times. The chain is built from TRBV7-9 and TRBJ1-4; no reliable D call. V was cut by 2 bases and J by 8 bases, with 9 bases left in between. The CDR3 is made up of 13 amino acids. Germline assignment: CDR1 SEHNR and CDR2 FQNEAQ (reference sequence). CDR3 sequence: CASSLSGAEKLFF. CDR3 coding DNA: TGTGCCAGCAGCTTATCAGGAGCGGAAAAACTGTTTTTT.

The V gene is TRBV18, the J gene TRBJ2-2; possible D gene TRBD1, 6 bases. CDR3 length: 15 residues. The germline V gene encodes CDR1 KGHSH and CDR2 LQKENI. The V and J ends lost 5 bases and 2 bases respectively, with 12 bases between them. In nucleotides, the CDR3 is TGTGCCAGCTCAGCCGACAGGATCAACACCGGGGAGCTGTTTTTT. Translated, it gives CASSADRINTGELFF.

The CDR3 sequence: CASSLVNRVNNEQFF. CDR3 DNA sequence: TGTGCCAGCAGCTTGGTCAACAGGGTTAACAATGAGCAGTTCTTC. The rearrangement links TRBV5-6 to TRBJ2-1, with D possibly TRBD1 on 6 matching bases. The CDR3 sequence is 15 residues long. V was cut by 0 bases and J by 5 bases, with 12 bases left in between. Germline CDR1 reads SGHDT; CDR2 reads YYEEEE.

The rearrangement links TRBV10-3 to TRBJ1-5; D is undetermined. V was shortened by 2 bases and J by 6 bases, with 23 bases between the two germline ends. This CDR3 spans 18 amino acids. Germline CDR1 ENHRY, CDR2 SYGVKD. Here the CDR3 DNA reads TGTGCCATCAGTGAGACCCCAATCGTTTTCTCGGCCTCTCAGCCCCAGCATTTT. Its protein is CAISETPIVFSASQPQHF.

This chain connects TRBV30 to TRBJ1-1; tentatively, D is TRBD1 (5 bases). Germline assignment: CDR1 GTSNPN and CDR2 SVGIG (reference sequence). With 0 bases removed from V and 3 bases from J, the gap between germline ends came to 11 bases. The CDR3 covers 14 residues. The CDR3 nucleotides read TGTGCCTGGAGTGTGGGGCAGGGCCACACTGAAGCTTTCTTT. It yields the protein CAWSVGQGHTEAFF.

This clone showed up many times. The CDR3 here is CASSSRQGEGTQYF. CDR3 coding DNA: TGTGCCAGCAGTTCCCGACAGGGGGAAGGTACGCAGTATTTT. This chain connects TRBV27 to TRBJ2-3; 9 positions match TRBD1. The germline CDR1 and CDR2 sequences are MNHEY and SMNVEV (reference sequence). V shed 4 bases and J 8 bases; nucleotides not matched to a gene: 7. The length of the CDR3 is 14 residues.

This clone was detected once. The chain couples TRBV5-4 to TRBJ1-1; weak D call: TRBD1 (6 bases). CDR3 length equals 14 residues. Germline V gene data show CDR1 as SGHNT and CDR2 as YYREEE (reference sequence). Trimming cost V 3 bases and J 10 bases, with 19 bases left between them. The CDR3 here is CASSSAGQRGGAFF. The DNA of the CDR3 is TGTGCCAGCAGCTCCGCCGGACAGAGGGGTGGAGCTTTCTTT.